This TCR beta chain came from a study of T cells in Graves' hyperthyroidism and ophthalmopathy. Looking at the study overall: The blood sample was taken at first diagnosis, before treatment began. Broader study findings: Ophthalmopathy stood apart from stable hyperthyroidism in a 13 V-J model. Among thyroid clonotypes expanded above 0.001, most also appeared in blood.

Trimming removed 0 bases from V and 7 bases from J, with 15 bases in between. CDR3 size: 15 residues. Looked up from germline, CDR1 is SQVTM and CDR2 is ANQGSEA. TCR beta CDR3 regions were amplified from RNA. TCR CDR3 underwent first-round RT-PCR with the HTBI primer set. A single record per CDR3 protein comes from TCRdb applying MiXCR to the multiplex PCR reads. The sample comprises fewer than 800,000 distinct CDR3 sequences, roughly 15% of which are singletons, and about 8.4% rests with the top ten. This clonotype was seen a few times. Its antigen remains unknown. Graves' hyperthyroidism is called stable when ophthalmopathy does not progress within 18 months.

The chain joins TRBV29-1 to TRBJ2-2; a possible D gene is TRBD1 (5 bases). Sample: blood. This sequence originates from a man younger than 35 with Graves' hyperthyroidism. CDR3 bases: TGCAGCGTTGAAGAGTGGGGCCTGACGGGCGGGGAGCTGTTTTTT. It specifies CSVEEWGLTGGELFF.